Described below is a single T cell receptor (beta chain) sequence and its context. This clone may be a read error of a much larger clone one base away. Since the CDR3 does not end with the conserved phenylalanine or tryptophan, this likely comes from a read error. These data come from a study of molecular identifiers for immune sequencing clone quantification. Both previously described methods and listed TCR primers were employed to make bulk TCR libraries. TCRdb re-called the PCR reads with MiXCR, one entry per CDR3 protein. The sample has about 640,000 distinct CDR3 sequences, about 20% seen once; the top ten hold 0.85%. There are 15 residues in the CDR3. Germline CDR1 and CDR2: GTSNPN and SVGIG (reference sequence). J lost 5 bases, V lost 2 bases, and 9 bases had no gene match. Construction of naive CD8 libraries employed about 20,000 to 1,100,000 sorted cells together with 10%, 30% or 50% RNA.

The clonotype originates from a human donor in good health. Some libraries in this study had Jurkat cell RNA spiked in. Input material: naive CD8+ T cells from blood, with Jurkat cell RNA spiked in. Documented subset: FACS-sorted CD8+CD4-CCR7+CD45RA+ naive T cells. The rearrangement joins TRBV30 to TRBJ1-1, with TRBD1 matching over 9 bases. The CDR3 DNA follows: TGTGCCTGGAGTTTTAGGACAGGGGAGCTTACTGAAGCTTTCTTA. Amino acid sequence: CAWSFRTGELTEAFL.